This T cell receptor beta chain was captured by sequencing in a study of T cells in Graves' hyperthyroidism and ophthalmopathy. Findings of the study overall: Ophthalmopathy was separated from stable hyperthyroidism by a 13 V-J model. The model's output predicted ophthalmopathy at a median of about 6.5 months prior to onset.

Exclusion followed for patients with uncontrolled infection, other autoimmune disease, pregnancy or lactation. The investigators amplified TCR beta CDR3 regions from RNA transcripts. A set of HTBI primers served as the primers for a first-round RT-PCR of the TCR CDR3. One entry per CDR3 protein, called by TCRdb with MiXCR from the multiplex PCR reads. The sample lists roughly 510,000 distinct CDR3 sequences, 46% occurring once. J was trimmed by 10 bases and V by 4 bases; bases with no gene match: 7. Per the germline V gene, CDR1 is LNHNV and CDR2 is YYDKDF (reference sequence). There are 14 residues in the CDR3. About this clonotype itself: Its antigen is not identified.

The J gene is TRBJ1-6, the V gene TRBV15; 7 bases are shared with TRBD1. This sequence was found in an adult woman with Graves' disease, either hyperthyroidism or ophthalmopathy (not recorded which). Source material: peripheral blood or thyroid tissue (not recorded which). The DNA for the CDR3 is TGTGCCACCAGCAAGAACAGGGGACGCTCACCCCTCCACTTT. Translating gives CATSKNRGRSPLHF.